The 27 T cell receptor beta chains presented below share a single source sample, sequenced in a study of vaccination effects on CD4 cells after COVID-19. Peptide-pool stimulation followed by sequencing identified expanded antigen-specific CD4+ clonotypes in the ViraFEST assay. Following culture for about 11 days, CD4+ T cells were isolated. Participants each got two BNT162b2 or mRNA-1273 vaccine doses. Profiling relied on immunoSEQ multiplex PCR, and the TCRdb table lists in-frame clones only, not all of them. The sample consists of 65,000 to 70,000 clones, around three quarters of them appearing once. These receptors have no identified antigens. Sequencing used CD4+ T cells from PBMCs cultured with HCoV-OC43 spike peptides, obtained after COVID-19 vaccination. Documented subset: HCoV-OC43 spike overlapping peptide pool stimulation. These receptors were obtained from a human donor who received a COVID-19 vaccine.

With regard to this clone: This specimen includes other DNA sequences encoding the same CDR3. V usage is TRBV30 and J usage is TRBJ1-1, with no clear D. CDR3 size: 11 residues. Germline V gene sequence: CDR1 GTSNPN, CDR2 SVGIG (reference sequence). V was shortened by 3 bases and J by 5 bases, with 7 bases between the two germline ends. This CDR3 is CAWRGRTEAFF. The CDR3 DNA reads TGTGCCTGGAGAGGGAGGACTGAAGCTTTCTTT.

The rearrangement links TRBV5-1 to TRBJ2-1; no reliable D call. The germline V gene encodes CDR1 SGHRS and CDR2 YFSETQ. The CDR3 has 16 amino acids. V was shortened by 1 base and J by 4 bases, with 15 bases between the two germline ends. This CDR3 is CASSLSSSKGYNEQFF. The CDR3 DNA reads TGCGCCAGCAGCTTGAGTTCCAGTAAGGGTTACAATGAGCAGTTCTTC.

The J gene is TRBJ2-3, the V gene TRBV6-2 or TRBV6-3, with D uncertain. This CDR3 comprises 14 residues. Germline V gives CDR1 MNHEY, CDR2 SVGEGT. V dropped 0 bases and J dropped 3 bases, with 7 bases sitting between them. The CDR3 nucleotides read TGTGCCAGCAGTTACTCGGCTGGAACAGATACGCAGTATTTT. Amino acids: CASSYSAGTDTQYF.

This chain joins TRBV2 and TRBJ2-7, with TRBD2 identical over 10 bases. V lost 8 bases, J lost 2 bases, and 3 bases stayed unmatched. The CDR3 contains 13 residues. Germline V gene lookup returns CDR1 SNHLY and CDR2 FYNNEI. Here the CDR3 reads CASRTSGTYEQYV. The CDR3 nucleotides are TGTGCCAGCCGGACTAGCGGAACCTACGAGCAGTACGTC.

This clone appeared a few times. The rearrangement links TRBV4-3 to TRBJ1-5; D may be TRBD1 (6 bases). In germline, CDR1 is LGHNA, CDR2 YSLEER. Trimming left V 0 bases short and J 11 bases short, with 17 bases between. The CDR3 is made up of 15 amino acids. As DNA, the CDR3 is TGCGCCAGCAGCCAAGATCGGCAGGGGCCTCCGTCCCAGCATTTT. Translation: CASSQDRQGPPSQHF.

The chain couples TRBV12-3 or TRBV12-4 to TRBJ1-2; perhaps TRBD1 as D (5 bases). CDR3 length equals 12 residues. Trimming took off 7 bases at V and 4 bases at J, with 10 bases between the two ends. The CDR3 loop is CASNAGTYGYTF. The CDR3 bases are TGTGCCAGCAACGCCGGGACCTATGGCTACACCTTC.

The genes are TRBV30 and TRBJ2-6, with D possibly matching TRBD1 (6 bases). Germline V CDR1 and CDR2: GTSNPN, SVGIG (reference sequence). V was trimmed by 0 bases and J by 4 bases, leaving 13 bases between them. CDR3 size: 16 residues. Written as DNA, the CDR3 is TGTGCCTGGAGTGTCGGGACACTGTTCGGGGCCAACGTCCTGACTTTC. This gives the protein CAWSVGTLFGANVLTF.

The chain has TRBV9 and TRBJ1-3; TRBD1 agrees at 7 bases. This CDR3 contains 15 residues. V shed 2 bases and J 7 bases; nucleotides not matched to a gene: 9. Germline V CDR1 and CDR2: SGDLS, YYNGEE. The CDR3 sequence: CASSVLQGFGNTIYF. DNA for the CDR3: TGTGCCAGCAGCGTGTTACAGGGGTTTGGGAACACCATATATTTT. The full variable domain, in which reference TRBV9 and TRBJ1-3 provide the parts outside the CDR3, is DSGVTQTPKHLITATGQRVTLRCSPRSGDLSVYWYQQSLDQGLQFLIQYYNGEERAKGNILERFSAQQFPDLHSELNLSSLELGDSALYFCASSVLQGFGNTIYFGEGSWLTVV.

This clone is labeled as medium-sized. The rearrangement uses TRBV7-9 and TRBJ1-5, with 7 bases identical to TRBD1. V dropped 1 base and J dropped 6; count of bases not matched to a gene: 3. Germline V gene sequence: CDR1 SEHNR, CDR2 FQNEAQ (reference sequence). The CDR3 sequence is 14 residues long. DNA of the CDR3: TGTGCCAGCAGCTTAGGGGCAGGGGGTCAGCCCCAGCATTTT. Translated: CASSLGAGGQPQHF.

This sequence joins TRBV5-1 and TRBJ2-1; a weak D match, TRBD1 (5 bases). The V and J ends lost 4 bases and 0 bases respectively, with 17 bases between them. Germline V gene lookup returns CDR1 SGHRS and CDR2 YFSETQ. The CDR3 totals 17 residues. The CDR3 region has the DNA TGCGCCAGCAGCCTAGGTCCGACAGAGTTCTCCTACAATGAGCAGTTCTTC. It is translated as CASSLGPTEFSYNEQFF.

The chain carries TRBV6-5 and TRBJ2-1; 7 bases match TRBD1. The V segment lost 6 bases and the J segment 4 bases; nucleotides outside the gene matches: 6. This CDR3 spans 14 amino acids. Germline V gives CDR1 MNHEY, CDR2 SVGAGI. CDR3 amino acids: CASSRDRSYNEQFF. CDR3 nucleotides: TGTGCCAGCAGCCGGGACAGAAGTTACAATGAGCAGTTCTTC.

V gene TRBV3-1 (or the pseudogene TRBV3-2) combines with J gene TRBJ2-4; D is unclear. Germline assignment: CDR1 LGHDT and CDR2 YNNKEL (reference sequence). V lost 4 bases to trimming and J lost 6 bases, with 13 bases between them. The CDR3 extends over 14 amino acids. CDR3 sequence: CASSRQTLGNIQYF. The CDR3 nucleotides read TGTGCCAGCAGCCGTCAAACGCTAGGAAACATTCAGTACTTC.

The chain is built from TRBV3-1 (or the pseudogene TRBV3-2) and TRBJ1-5; D remains unclear. The V gene's germline CDR1 is LGHDT and CDR2 YNNKEL (reference sequence). The CDR3 has 14 amino acids. Trimming removed 0 bases at V and 6 bases at J, with 9 bases between. Here the CDR3 reads CASSQEVGSQPQHF. CDR3 nucleotides: TGTGCCAGCAGCCAAGAAGTCGGCTCTCAGCCCCAGCATTTT.

V gene TRBV5-1 combines with J gene TRBJ2-1, with TRBD2 identical over 11 bases. V shed 4 bases and J 9 bases; nucleotides not matched to a gene: 9. Germline V lookup: CDR1 SGHRS, CDR2 YFSETQ. This CDR3 is 15 amino acids long. The CDR3: CASSPLAGGRTEQFF. The CDR3 DNA reads as TGCGCCAGCAGCCCCTTAGCGGGGGGGCGTACTGAGCAGTTCTTC.

The chain carries TRBV7-3 and TRBJ2-1, with TRBD2 identical over 14 bases. This CDR3 is 16 amino acids long. The V gene's germline CDR1 is SGHTA and CDR2 FQGTGA. The junction had 4 bases not matched to a gene; V was cut back by 5 bases and J by 4 bases. CDR3 protein: CASSEGLAGVYNEQFF. The CDR3 DNA is TGTGCCAGCAGCGAGGGACTAGCGGGGGTTTACAATGAGCAGTTCTTC.

V usage is TRBV7-9 and J usage is TRBJ1-2, with a weak D call TRBD1 (5 bases). The V gene's germline CDR1 is SEHNR and CDR2 FQNEAQ (reference sequence). Trimming cost V 5 bases and J 8 bases, with 21 bases left between them. The CDR3 extends over 15 amino acids. CDR3 residues: CASSEVSWGVAGYTF. The CDR3 nucleotides read TGTGCCAGCAGCGAAGTCTCTTGGGGGGTAGCGGGCTACACCTTC. Drawing the rest from reference TRBV7-9 and TRBJ1-2, the complete variable domain is DTGVSQNPRHKITKRGQNVTFRCDPISEHNRLYWYRQTLGQGPEFLTYFQNEAQLEKSRLLSDRFSAERPKGSFSTLEIQRTEQGDSAMYLCASSEVSWGVAGYTFGSGTRLTVV.

The rearrangement links TRBV30 to TRBJ1-4, with D perhaps TRBD1 (5 bases). The length of the CDR3 is 13 residues. Trimming stripped 8 bases from V and 10 bases from J, with 20 bases between. Germline-derived CDR1 and CDR2 are GTSNPN and SVGIG (reference sequence). DNA for the CDR3: TGTGCCCGCGATGGAAGGGGCGGAGGAAAACTGTTTTTT. Residues: CARDGRGGGKLFF.

V gene TRBV24-1 combines with J gene TRBJ2-5; 8 nucleotides line up with TRBD1. Germline V gene data show CDR1 as KGHDR and CDR2 as SFDVKD. This CDR3 is 16 amino acids long. The J segment lost 7 bases and the V segment lost 4 bases, leaving 13 bases of the junction unmatched. CDR3 amino acids: CATSENAGTGWWTQYF. The CDR3 nucleotides are TGTGCCACCAGTGAGAACGCCGGGACAGGATGGTGGACCCAGTACTTC.

This clone was picked up a small number of times. V usage is TRBV28 and J usage is TRBJ1-1; D may be TRBD1 (5 bases). This CDR3 comprises 11 residues. The ends were cut back, 6 bases at V and 7 bases at J, with 9 bases in the middle. Germline-derived CDR1 and CDR2 are MDHEN and SYDVKM. Here the CDR3 DNA reads TGTGCCAGCAGGCTGGGACGTGAAGCTTTCTTT. Its translation: CASRLGREAFF.

This clone showed up just a few times. The chain joins TRBV5-1 to TRBJ2-1; D might be TRBD2 (6 bases). V lost 5 bases to trimming and J lost 7 bases, with 13 bases between them. From germline, CDR1 is SGHRS and CDR2 YFSETQ. There are 13 residues in the CDR3. CDR3 sequence: CASSPAGRNEQFF. The CDR3 bases are TGCGCCAGCAGTCCCGCGGGGAGGAATGAGCAGTTCTTC.

The chain combines TRBV7-2 with TRBJ2-1; 8 nucleotides line up with TRBD2. Germline trimming cut 8 bases from V and 2 bases from J; bases unmatched to any gene: 11. The CDR3 spans 16 residues. The germline V gene encodes CDR1 SGHTA and CDR2 FQGNSA. CDR3 residues: CASEPMGRGAYNEQFF. In nucleotides, the CDR3 is TGTGCCAGCGAGCCGATGGGGCGGGGGGCCTACAATGAGCAGTTCTTC.

The V call is TRBV6-4, the J call TRBJ2-1, with 9 bases fitting TRBD2. Germline CDR1 and CDR2: MRHNA and SNTAGT. The CDR3 has 16 amino acids. The ends lost 0 bases at V and 9 bases at J; junction bases unmatched: 9. The CDR3 here is CASSDSIAGGPREQFF. In DNA form, the CDR3 reads TGTGCCAGCAGTGACTCGATTGCGGGGGGGCCACGTGAGCAGTTCTTC.

This clone has only a few counts. The chain recombines TRBV29-1 with TRBJ2-1; a weak D match, TRBD1 (5 bases). Per germline, CDR1 SQVTM and CDR2 ANQGSEA. This CDR3 region has 12 residues. The germline V and J ends were trimmed by 3 bases and 9 bases, with 12 bases remaining between them. CDR3 sequence: CSVETVAVEQFF. DNA for the CDR3: TGCAGCGTTGAGACAGTCGCGGTTGAGCAGTTCTTC.

J is TRBJ2-7 and V is TRBV10-3; D possibly corresponds to TRBD1 (6 bases). The CDR3 covers 13 residues. Germline lookup yields CDR1 ENHRY and CDR2 SYGVKD. V was cut by 6 bases and J by 3 bases, with 12 bases left in between. The CDR3 DNA reads as TGTGCCATCAGCGAGAGGACAGACTACGAGCAGTACGTC. As protein: CAISERTDYEQYV.

This rearrangement joins TRBV6-1 to TRBJ1-5; D call uncertain. V lost 2 bases to trimming and J lost 8 bases, with 13 bases between them. Germline values: CDR1 MNHNS, CDR2 SASEGT. This CDR3 has 14 residues. This CDR3 reads CASSEKEVHEPQHF. DNA of the CDR3: TGTGCCAGCAGTGAAAAGGAGGTTCACGAGCCCCAGCATTTT.

V and J are TRBV6-5 and TRBJ2-2, with a weak D call TRBD2 (6 bases). V lost 4 bases and J lost 4, with 13 bases in between. CDR1 is MNHEY, CDR2 SVGAGI, per germline. The length of the CDR3 is 15 residues. CDR3 loop: CASSFLAGPTGELFF. DNA of the CDR3: TGTGCCAGCAGTTTCCTGGCGGGGCCCACCGGGGAGCTGTTTTTT.

The chain couples TRBV2 to TRBJ1-6; D is perhaps TRBD1 (6 bases). V was pared by 11 bases and J by 5 bases, with 19 bases between. Germline CDR1 SNHLY, CDR2 FYNNEI. The CDR3 is made up of 15 amino acids. The CDR3 DNA follows: TGTGCCTCGAGGAGGGAACAGGGAAATAATTCACCCCTCCACTTT. This translates into CASRREQGNNSPLHF. Variable domain in full (rest from reference TRBV2 and TRBJ1-6): EPEVTQTPSHQVTQMGQEVILRCVPISNHLYFYWYRQILGQKVEFLVSFYNNEISEKSEIFDDQFSVERPDGSNFTLKIRSTKLEDSAMYFCASRREQGNNSPLHFGNGTRLTVT.